The present T cell receptor (beta chain) was sequenced within a study of monozygotic twins with cystic fibrosis. Study-level background: Around 3 micrograms of fragmented DNA underwent roughly 16 PCR cycles for library preparation.

Study-level results: Monozygotic CF twins shared more identical nucleotide clonotypes than unrelated patients. Low clonality (median about 0.0095) suggested a mostly naive repertoire.

This CDR3 spans 13 amino acids. Germline CDR1 reads SGHNT; CDR2 reads YYREEE (reference sequence). Trimming removed 0 bases at V and 9 bases at J, with 10 bases between. As regards this clone: Antigen unknown.

The table came from immunoSEQ multiplex PCR; TCRdb's copy has only in-frame clones and leaves some out. Seen here are 30,000 to 40,000 clones, around 96% observed once, and the top ten hold 0.15% to 0.2%. The rearrangement uses TRBV5-4 and TRBJ2-1; D is ambiguous. The sample comprised blood. The TCR originated in a girl aged 2 to 9 with cystic fibrosis. CDR3: CASSLDPDGEQFF. The DNA for the CDR3 is TGTGCCAGCAGCTTGGATCCCGACGGTGAGCAGTTCTTC.